The 22 T cell receptor beta chains below were found in one sample sequenced in a study of human T cells and chemical hapten exposure. Noted time point: patch test 1, 2 weeks after DPC sensitization. Specified treatment: therapeutic diphenylcyclopropenone sensitization with weekly scalp DPC. TCRdb analysed the RACE reads with MiXCR anew, one entry per CDR3 protein. The sample includes 70,000 to 100,000 distinct CDR3 sequences, roughly 7.2% seen only once; the top ten take around 1.5%. Material: whole blood, obtained in connection with sensitization to the hapten diphenylcyclopropenone (DPC). These receptors were obtained from a woman between 25 and 40 years old with alopecia areata. Some clones in this sample may be carry-over from other donors' samples.

In its sample, this clonotype was seen many times. The rearrangement links TRBV10-3 to TRBJ1-1; D remains ambiguous. Deletions cut 9 bases from V and 0 bases from J, with 11 bases between. The CDR3 loop spans 13 amino acids. Germline CDR1 ENHRY, CDR2 SYGVKD. CDR3 nucleotides: TGTGCCATAAGGGAACGGATGAACACTGAAGCTTTCTTT. Translation: CAIRERMNTEAFF.

This clonotype appeared many times. CDR3 in DNA: TGTGCCAGCAGCTCCGGTGGGGCTTATGCTGAAGCTTTCTTT. As protein: CASSSGGAYAEAFF. The genes are TRBV7-2 and TRBJ1-1; maybe TRBD1 (5 bases). V lost 4 bases and J 6 bases, leaving 15 bases between the germline ends. Looked up from germline, CDR1 is SGHTA and CDR2 is FQGNSA. The CDR3 extends over 14 amino acids.

As to this clonotype: This may come from a read error, since a much larger clone is one base off. The chain employs TRBV29-1 and TRBJ1-2; TRBD1 aligns across 7 bases. Germline assignment: CDR1 SQVTM and CDR2 ANQGSEA. This CDR3 is 14 amino acids long. V lost 5 bases to trimming and J lost 6 bases; unmatched junction nucleotides: 12. DNA of the CDR3: TGCAGCGTTTATCCGGAACAGGGGAATAATGGCTACACCTTC. Its translation is CSVYPEQGNNGYTF.

This clonotype has only a few counts. This sequence joins TRBV11-2 and TRBJ1-1; the match to TRBD1 covers 7 bases. Germline CDR1 reads SGHAT; CDR2 reads FQNNGV. V lost 5 bases and J lost 5; bases outside the gene matches: 8. This CDR3 has 14 amino acids. CDR3 DNA: TGTGCCAGCAGCGACAGGGTGGAGAGGACTGAAGCTTTCTTT. Amino acids: CASSDRVERTEAFF. Combining the CDR3 with reference TRBV11-2 and TRBJ1-1 gives the whole variable domain EAGVAQSPRYKIIEKRQSVAFWCNPISGHATLYWYQQILGQGPKLLIQFQNNGVVDDSQLPKDRFSAERLKGVDSTLKIQPAKLEDSAVYLCASSDRVERTEAFFGQGTRLTVV.

The sample holds many counts of this clonotype. Written as DNA, the CDR3 is TGCGCCAGCAGCCATTTACCCCAAGGGTACACTGAAGCTTTCTTT. Protein product: CASSHLPQGYTEAFF. The chain carries TRBV4-1 and TRBJ1-1; no firm D call. Trimming removed 3 bases at V and 3 bases at J, with 14 bases between. The CDR3 runs to 15 residues. CDR1 is MGHRA and CDR2 is YSYEKL in the germline V gene.

This clonotype was detected a few times. This chain links TRBV2 with TRBJ2-2, with D possibly being TRBD1 (5 bases). The CDR3 has 13 amino acids. V gave up 7 bases and J gave up 7 bases, with 13 bases separating them. Per the germline V gene, CDR1 is SNHLY and CDR2 is FYNNEI. DNA for the CDR3: TGTGCCAGCACAGTAACAGGTGGCGGGGAGCTGTTTTTT. Protein product: CASTVTGGGELFF.

The chain has TRBV30 and TRBJ1-1; TRBD1 is a possible D gene (6 bases). This CDR3 region has 13 residues. V lost 2 bases to trimming and J lost 2 bases, with 9 bases between them. Germline values: CDR1 GTSNPN, CDR2 SVGIG (reference sequence). The CDR3 nucleotides are TGTGCCTGGAGTACAGGGCCTAACACTGAAGCTTTCTTT. Its protein is CAWSTGPNTEAFF. The variable domain in full, with the rest retrieved from reference TRBV30 and TRBJ1-1, is SQTIHQWPATLVQPVGSPLSLECTVEGTSNPNLYWYRQAAGRGLQLLFYSVGIGQISSEVPQNLSASRPQDRQFILSSKKLLLSDSGFYLCAWSTGPNTEAFFGQGTRLTVV.

This clonotype was recorded at least ten times. This chain uses TRBV7-6 with TRBJ2-6; possible D gene TRBD1, 5 bases. The CDR3 runs to 16 residues. Germline V gives CDR1 SGHVS, CDR2 FNYEAQ. Between the trimmed V and J ends, which lost 2 bases and 4 bases, there was a span of 12 bases. DNA for the CDR3: TGTGCCAGCAGCTTATCAGGGTCTGCCGGGGCCAACGTCCTGACTTTC. This codes for CASSLSGSAGANVLTF.

This clonotype was seen repeatedly, ten times or more. This rearrangement joins TRBV15 to TRBJ2-3; D could derive from TRBD1 or TRBD2 (5 bases each). V was clipped by 0 bases and J by 0 bases, with 10 bases between them. The V gene's germline CDR1 is LNHNV and CDR2 YYDKDF (reference sequence). This CDR3 contains 16 residues. For the CDR3, the DNA is TGTGCCACCAGCAGAGATGGGACCGCTAGCACAGATACGCAGTATTTT. It specifies CATSRDGTASTDTQYF.

With respect to this clonotype: This may stem from a read error, because a much larger clone lies one nucleotide away. The chain couples TRBV29-1 to TRBJ2-6; TRBD1 is a possible D gene (6 bases). The CDR3 is made up of 14 amino acids. The V gene's germline CDR1 is SQVTM and CDR2 ANQGSEA. The germline V and J ends were trimmed by 4 bases and 8 bases, with 15 bases remaining between them. This chain's CDR3 is CSVVMGAGTNVLTF. Written as DNA, the CDR3 is TGCAGCGTTGTGATGGGGGCAGGGACCAACGTCCTGACTTTC.

Ten or more counts support this clonotype. The chain links TRBV20-1 to TRBJ1-1, with 8 nucleotides matching TRBD1. The CDR3 contains 15 residues. Germline CDR1 and CDR2: DFQATT and SNEGSKA (reference sequence). The junction had 9 bases not matched to a gene; V was cut back by 3 bases and J by 3 bases. The CDR3 loop reads CSAREDREAYTEAFF. The DNA for the CDR3 is TGCAGTGCTAGGGAGGACAGGGAGGCGTACACTGAAGCTTTCTTT.

A note on this clonotype: Being one base from a much bigger clone, this may be a read error. This chain joins TRBV2 and TRBJ2-3; a weak D match, TRBD2 (5 bases). V lost 8 bases and J lost 2, with 17 bases in between. The germline V gene has CDR1 SNHLY and CDR2 FYNNEI. The CDR3 is 15 amino acids. The chain's CDR3 is CASAYLRAVTDTQYF. The CDR3, as DNA: TGTGCCAGCGCATACCTGAGGGCGGTCACAGATACGCAGTATTTT.

This clonotype came up many times. The chain recombines TRBV9 with TRBJ2-5; 9 bases agree with TRBD2. This CDR3 is 14 amino acids long. The ends lost 4 bases at V and 1 base at J; junction bases unmatched: 2. CDR1 is SGDLS and CDR2 is YYNGEE in the germline V gene. This CDR3 is CASSLAGAQETQYF. CDR3 sequence (DNA): TGTGCCAGCAGCTTAGCGGGGGCCCAAGAGACCCAGTACTTC.

The V gene is TRBV6-1, the J gene TRBJ2-7; 10 bases fit TRBD1. The CDR3 sequence is 15 residues long. The V gene end was trimmed by 0 bases and the J gene end by 5 bases; junction bases not matched to a gene: 4. Germline V lookup: CDR1 MNHNS, CDR2 SASEGT. The CDR3 region has the DNA TGTGCCAGCAGTGAAGCCCTGACAGGGGGCGACGAGCAGTACTTC. This codes for CASSEALTGGDEQYF.

Ten or more counts support this clonotype. The CDR3 nucleotides are TGTGCCAGCAGCTTAAGGGGACAGCCGAATTCACCCCTCCACTTT. Residues: CASSLRGQPNSPLHF. The chain joins TRBV7-3 to TRBJ1-6, with 7 bases matching TRBD1. CDR3 length: 15 amino acids. V shed 1 base and J 7 bases; nucleotides not matched to a gene: 4. Germline CDR1 and CDR2: SGHTA and FQGTGA.

This clonotype was seen ten or more times. The CDR3 region is CSVSHSTGTNTEAFF. The DNA for the CDR3 is TGCAGCGTTTCCCATTCCACAGGGACCAACACTGAAGCTTTCTTT. The chain has TRBV29-1 and TRBJ1-1, with D perhaps TRBD1 (6 bases). Germline loops: CDR1 SQVTM, CDR2 ANQGSEA. V lost 5 bases and J 2 bases, leaving 18 bases between the germline ends. The CDR3 totals 15 residues.

The sample holds a few counts of this clonotype. The chain links TRBV20-1 to TRBJ1-1; D remains unclear. The CDR3 contains 15 residues. Per germline, CDR1 DFQATT and CDR2 SNEGSKA (reference sequence). With 1 base removed from V and 1 base from J, the gap between germline ends came to 13 bases. The CDR3 DNA follows: TGCAGTGCTAGAGCTCAACCAACAGCGAACACTGAAGCTTTCTTT. Amino acid sequence: CSARAQPTANTEAFF.

Comment on this clonotype: It may be a read error: a sequence one base away is much more abundant. The chain uses TRBV29-1 and TRBJ2-5, with no clear D. The germline gives CDR1 SQVTM, CDR2 ANQGSEA. The CDR3 runs to 16 residues. CDR3 sequence reads: CIVEDDGESYQETQYF. In DNA form, the CDR3 reads TGCATCGTTGAAGATGATGGCGAGTCGTACCAAGAGACCCAGTACTTC.

This clonotype has ten or more counts. The chain uses TRBV11-2 and TRBJ1-3, with TRBD1 as a possible D gene (5 bases). V was pared by 0 bases and J by 11 bases, with 8 bases between. Germline assignment: CDR1 SGHAT and CDR2 FQNNGV. This CDR3 spans 12 amino acids. DNA of the CDR3: TGTGCCAGCAGCTTAGAGTTGGGACCCATATATTTT. This gives the protein CASSLELGPIYF.

Only a few counts were recorded for this clonotype. The chain is built from TRBV6-5 and TRBJ2-2; 7 bases map to TRBD2. The ends lost 2 bases at V and 0 bases at J; junction bases unmatched: 0. The germline V gene has CDR1 MNHEY and CDR2 SVGAGI. This CDR3 has 15 amino acids. For the CDR3, the DNA is TGTGCCAGCAGTTACGGGAGGGCGAACACCGGGGAGCTGTTTTTT. Its protein is CASSYGRANTGELFF.

The table lists this clonotype with a few counts. This chain links TRBV20-1 with TRBJ1-4; D gene unclear. Trimming took 0 bases from V and 3 from J, leaving 11 bases between them. CDR3 length equals 15 residues. Germline-derived CDR1 and CDR2 are DFQATT and SNEGSKA (reference sequence). The CDR3 bases are TGCAGTGCTAGAGATTTACGGCACTCTAATGAAAAACTGTTTTTT. Its protein product is CSARDLRHSNEKLFF.

This clonotype was detected many times. V usage is TRBV6-6 and J usage is TRBJ1-1; no definite D call. The germline V gene has CDR1 MNHNY and CDR2 SVGAGI (reference sequence). The CDR3 loop spans 15 amino acids. Between the trimmed V and J ends, which lost 6 bases and 5 bases, there was a span of 19 bases. The CDR3 region is CASSPGQTRRTEAFF. Written as DNA, the CDR3 is TGTGCCAGCAGCCCGGGTCAGACGCGGAGGACTGAAGCTTTCTTT.